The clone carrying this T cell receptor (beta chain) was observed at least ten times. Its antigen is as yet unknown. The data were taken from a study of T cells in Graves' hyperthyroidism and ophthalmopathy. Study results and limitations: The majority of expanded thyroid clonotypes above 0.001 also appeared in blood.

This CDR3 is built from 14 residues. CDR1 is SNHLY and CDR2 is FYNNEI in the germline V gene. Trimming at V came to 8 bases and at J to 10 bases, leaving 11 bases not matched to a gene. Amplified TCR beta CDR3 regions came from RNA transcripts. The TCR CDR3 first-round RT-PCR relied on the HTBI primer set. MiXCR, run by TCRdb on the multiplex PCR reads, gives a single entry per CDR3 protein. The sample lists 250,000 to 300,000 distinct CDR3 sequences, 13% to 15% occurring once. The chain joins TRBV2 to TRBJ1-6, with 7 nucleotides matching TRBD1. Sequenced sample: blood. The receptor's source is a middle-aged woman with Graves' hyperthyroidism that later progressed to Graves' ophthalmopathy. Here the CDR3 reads CASLRDREWSPLHF. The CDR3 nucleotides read TGTGCCAGCCTCCGGGACAGAGAATGGTCACCCCTCCACTTT.